This is a list of T cell receptor beta chains from one sample in a study of tumor-infiltrating lymphocytes in primary liver carcinoma. TCRdb analysed the multiplex PCR reads with MiXCR anew, one entry per CDR3 protein. The data show 90,000 to 150,000 distinct CDR3 sequences, with roughly 70% seen just once and 8.1% held by the top ten. Sample: tumor-adjacent normal liver tissue. The receptors come from an older woman with primary liver carcinoma and hepatitis B virus infection. Each CDR3 is given with its conserved first and last residue. The order of the fields is clone size, J gene, V gene, D gene, CDR3 DNA, CDR3 protein. The D gene is left open where the match is weak. Clone size is given for some rows only: seen once, a few or many times, or a class if the clone is expanded.

>-|TRBJ2-3|TRBV11-2|-
TGTGCCAGCAGCCCGAGGGAGACGTCGAGCACAGATGCGCAGTATTTT
CASSPRETSSTDAQYF
>-|TRBJ2-1|TRBV12-3/TRBV12-4|-
TGTACCAGCGGTTTTCAGGCAGGGCAGTTCTTC
CTSGFQAGQFF
>-|TRBJ2-3|TRBV28|-
TGTGCCATCAGCTTACCATCCACTAGCTGGAGGGCCCGGGATACGCAGTATTTT
CAISLPSTSWRARDTQYF
>-|TRBJ2-7|TRBV29-1|-
TGCAGTGTCCGCCCTGCTTTGGGGGGATCCTCCTACGAGCAGTACTTC
CSVRPALGGSSYEQYF
>-|TRBJ2-7|TRBV28|-
TGTGCCAGCGGGATAAGACTAGGGACCTCCTACGAGCAGTACTTC
CASGIRLGTSYEQYF
>many|TRBJ2-3|TRBV12-3/TRBV12-4|-
TGTGCCAGCAGCCTACCCTTTGCAGATACGCAGTATTTT
CASSLPFADTQYF
>-|TRBJ2-2|TRBV6-2/TRBV6-3|-
TGTGCCAGCAGTTACCCCCCCTTTGCGAGATCGAACACCGGGGAGCTGTTTTTT
CASSYPPFARSNTGELFF
>once|TRBJ2-7|TRBV29-1|TRBD2
TGCAGCGTTGGTGGACTAGTAGCCCCCTACGAGCAGTACTTC
CSVGGLVAPYEQYF
>-|TRBJ2-3|TRBV6-5|-
TGTGCTAGCAGTTACTCCGGTTGGTTGAGCACAGATATGCAGTATTTT
CASSYSGWLSTDMQYF
>-|TRBJ2-1|TRBV11-2|-
TGTGCCAGCAGTCAGCTTGGAGTTCAGTCCTTC
CASSQLGVQSF
>-|TRBJ2-5|TRBV29-1|TRBD1
TGTAGCGTTGAAGGCCCGACAGGGTCCATTGTGACCCGGTACTTC
CSVEGPTGSIVTRYF
>-|TRBJ2-2|TRBV5-1|TRBD1
TGCGCCAGCAGCTTCCGACAGGGTGGCACCGTGGAGCTGTTATTT
CASSFRQGGTVELLF
>-|TRBJ1-1|TRBV7-9|TRBD1
TGTACCAGCAACCCCCGGACAGGGAACACTGAAGCTTTCTTT
CTSNPRTGNTEAFF
>-|TRBJ2-7|TRBV6-2/TRBV6-3|TRBD2
TGTGCCGGCAATGACCGGGAGGTGTCCTACGAGCAGTACTTC
CAGNDREVSYEQYF
>-|TRBJ2-3|TRBV6-5|-
TGTGCCAGCATCCGGTTATGGGGGTCAGATACGCAGTATTTT
CASIRLWGSDTQYF
>-|TRBJ2-2|TRBV11-2|-
TGTACCAGCAGCACTAGAGGGGGGATGGGTGGGGAGCTGTTTTTT
CTSSTRGGMGGELFF
>-|TRBJ2-5|TRBV5-4|TRBD2
TGTGCCAGCAGCTTCGGGACTAGCGGGCGAGAGACCCAGTATTTC
CASSFGTSGRETQYF
>many|TRBJ2-7|TRBV6-1|-
TGTGCCAGCAGTGAATATTCAGTTACCTACGAGCAGTACTTC
CASSEYSVTYEQYF
>many|TRBJ2-7|TRBV29-1|-
TGCAGCGTTCAGGGAGGAATTACCTACGAGCAGTACTTC
CSVQGGITYEQYF
>-|TRBJ2-1|TRBV11-2|TRBD2
TGTGCCAGCAGCCTTTTAGCGGGAGATAACAATGAGCAGTTCTTC
CASSLLAGDNNEQFF
>many|TRBJ1-2|TRBV29-1|-
TGCAGCGTGAGGGAGGGAAGTATTGGCTACACCTTC
CSVREGSIGYTF
>-|TRBJ2-1|TRBV11-2|-
TGTGCTAACAGCTTAGATCTGATGGGTGGGGGCGATGAGCAGTTCTTC
CANSLDLMGGGDEQFF
>-|TRBJ2-1|TRBV4-2|TRBD2
TGTGCCAGCAGCCAAGAATCCCTAGCGGGAACGTACAGTGAGCATTTCTTC
CASSQESLAGTYSEHFF
>-|TRBJ2-3|TRBV11-2|-
TGTGCCAGCTGCTCAAGGGGCCTAACGGGATTGAGAGTCCGCACAGATACGCAGTATTTT
CASCSRGLTGLRVRTDTQYF
>-|TRBJ2-7|TRBV6-2/TRBV6-3|-
TGTGTCGGCAGTGACCCTTTATCGCGATCGTACGTGCAGTACTTC
CVGSDPLSRSYVQYF
>many|TRBJ2-1|TRBV6-1|-
TGTGCCAGCATCCTGGACTCCTACAATGAGCAGTTCTTC
CASILDSYNEQFF
>few|TRBJ2-5|TRBV5-5|TRBD2
TGTGCCAGCAGGTCGAGGCCTAGCGGGAGGGAGACCCAGTACTTC
CASRSRPSGRETQYF
>many|TRBJ1-1|TRBV4-2|-
TGTGCCAGCAGCCAAGATGAAGGAACTGAAGCTTTCTTT
CASSQDEGTEAFF
>-|TRBJ2-7|TRBV29-1|-
TGCAGCGTAGGTGGCCGGTCCTCCTACGAGCGGTACTTC
CSVGGRSSYERYF
>many|TRBJ2-1|TRBV4-2|-
TGTGCCAGCAGCCAAGTGGGCTTCGCGGACAATGAGCAGTTCTTC
CASSQVGFADNEQFF
>-|TRBJ2-2|TRBV4-2|-
TGTGCCAGCAGCCAAGAAGGGCGGAGGGCGCCCGGGGAGCTGTTTTTT
CASSQEGRRAPGELFF
>-|TRBJ2-1|TRBV2|TRBD2
TGTGCCAGCATGGGACTAGCGCGACACAATGAGCAGTTCTTC
CASMGLARHNEQFF
>-|TRBJ1-5|TRBV11-3|TRBD1
TGTGCCAGCAGCACAGGAACAGGGGCCTACCAGCATTTT
CASSTGTGAYQHF
>-|TRBJ2-7|TRBV5-4|TRBD2
TGTGCCGGCAGTCTTGGGACTAGCGGAGGGGGCTACGAGCAGTACTTC
CAGSLGTSGGGYEQYF
>-|TRBJ2-1|TRBV29-1|-
TGCAGCGCTGTGGCCACGGCGGCAGGGTTTAGTGAGCAGTTCTTC
CSAVATAAGFSEQFF
>-|TRBJ2-3|TRBV6-1|TRBD2
TGTGCCACCAGTGCTGAAATTGCGGGAGGGGATACGCAGTATTTT
CATSAEIAGGDTQYF
>-|TRBJ2-5|TRBV10-3|TRBD1
TGTGCCTTCAGCGGACAGGGGCAAGAGACCCAGTACTTT
CAFSGQGQETQYF
>-|TRBJ1-2|TRBV4-1|-
TGCGCTAGCAGCCAAGGAATGCAGGGGCTCGATGGCTGCACCTTC
CASSQGMQGLDGCTF
>-|TRBJ2-1|TRBV11-2|TRBD2
TGTGCCAGCAGCTTAGGAGCGGGAGTTCACAATGAGCAGTTCTTC
CASSLGAGVHNEQFF
>-|TRBJ1-1|TRBV4-2|-
TGTGCCAGCAACCAAGATGAAGGAGCTGAAGCTTTCTTT
CASNQDEGAEAFF
>-|TRBJ2-2|TRBV2|-
TGTGCCAGCAGTGAACTCTTTGTCGGGAGCGGGGAGCTGTTTTTT
CASSELFVGSGELFF
>-|TRBJ2-3|TRBV28|-
TGTGCCAGCAGGGACACCAGCACAGATACGCAGTATTTT
CASRDTSTDTQYF
>-|TRBJ2-2|TRBV13|TRBD2
TGTGCCAGCAGCTTGTCGAGCGGGATAGGCAAGACCGGGGGGCTGTTTTTT
CASSLSSGIGKTGGLFF
>few|TRBJ2-4|TRBV25-1|TRBD1
TGTGCCAGCAGTGAGACAGGGGTGCCAGCCAAAAACATTCAGTACTTC
CASSETGVPAKNIQYF
>-|TRBJ2-3|TRBV3-1|-
TGTGCCAGCAGCCAAGATAGCTTCACAGATACGCAGTATTTT
CASSQDSFTDTQYF
>-|TRBJ1-5|TRBV5-6|-
TGTGCCAGCGGCTTTACGGGGGGGCATAGCAACCAGCCCCAGCATTTT
CASGFTGGHSNQPQHF
>once|TRBJ1-2|TRBV7-9|-
TGTGCCAACAGGCGGCGAGGGTTGCAGGGCTACACCTTC
CANRRRGLQGYTF
>medium-sized|TRBJ1-4|TRBV11-2|TRBD1
TGTGCCAGCAGCAGGGGGGACAGGGAAAAACTGTTTTTT
CASSRGDREKLFF
>-|TRBJ2-7|TRBV29-1|-
TGCAGCGCTCAGGGAGGAATTACCTACGGGCAGTACTTC
CSAQGGITYGQYF
>-|TRBJ1-2|TRBV12-3/TRBV12-4|TRBD1
TGTGCCAGCAGTAGAACAGGGGGCTCCTATGGCTACACCTTC
CASSRTGGSYGYTF
>-|TRBJ2-3|TRBV11-2|-
TGTACCAGCAGCTTAGATCGAGGAAGTACGCAGTATTTT
CTSSLDRGSTQYF
>few|TRBJ2-7|TRBV28|TRBD2
TGTGCCAGCACTCCCGGGGGACTAGCGGGAGGATCGGCCTACGAGCAGTACTTC
CASTPGGLAGGSAYEQYF
>-|TRBJ2-1|TRBV5-1|TRBD1
TGCGCCAGCAAAATGCAATTAGGGGGCAACAATGAGCACTTCTTC
CASKMQLGGNNEHFF
>-|TRBJ2-1|TRBV10-3|TRBD2
TGTGTTATCAGACCCGGCGGGAGGGCCGTCTACAATGAGCAGTTCTTC
CVIRPGGRAVYNEQFF
>-|TRBJ2-1|TRBV11-3|TRBD2
TGCACCAGCAGCCAGACTAGCGGAGTTTACAATGAGAAGTTCTTC
CTSSQTSGVYNEKFF
>-|TRBJ2-7|TRBV12-3/TRBV12-4|-
TGTGCCAGCGGATGGTCAACCGGGGCAGGGGAGGGCGAGCAGTACTTC
CASGWSTGAGEGEQYF
>many|TRBJ2-1|TRBV5-4|TRBD2
TGTGCCAGCAGCCGGATAGCGGGATACGACGATGAGCAGTTCTTC
CASSRIAGYDDEQFF